This record looks at one T cell receptor beta chain sequence and its context. These data originate in a study of blood T cell repertoires in COVID-19. Per the study methods: The assay estimated nucleated cells by amplifying reference gene primers. Assay: immunoSEQ multiplex PCR; the TCRdb copy retains only in-frame clones and omits some. For V, J and clone size, that table is used; D and trimming come from the DNA. The table shows about 480,000 clones, with approximately 87% occurring only once. Losses at the gene ends were 3 bases for V and 2 bases for J; bases not matched to a gene: 7. The CDR3 has 16 residues. Germline CDR1 is SGHRS and CDR2 is YFSETQ. Each participant's cohort was designated according to participant-reported clinical history.

The clonotype was recovered from a woman in her 40s who had recovered from COVID-19. V usage is TRBV5-1 and J usage is TRBJ2-3, with 9 positions matching TRBD2. Sequencing was carried out using PBMCs or T cells enriched from blood (not recorded which). The DNA of the CDR3 is TGCGCCAGCAGCTCAAAGACTAGCGGAACCACAGATACGCAGTATTTT. It specifies CASSSKTSGTTDTQYF.